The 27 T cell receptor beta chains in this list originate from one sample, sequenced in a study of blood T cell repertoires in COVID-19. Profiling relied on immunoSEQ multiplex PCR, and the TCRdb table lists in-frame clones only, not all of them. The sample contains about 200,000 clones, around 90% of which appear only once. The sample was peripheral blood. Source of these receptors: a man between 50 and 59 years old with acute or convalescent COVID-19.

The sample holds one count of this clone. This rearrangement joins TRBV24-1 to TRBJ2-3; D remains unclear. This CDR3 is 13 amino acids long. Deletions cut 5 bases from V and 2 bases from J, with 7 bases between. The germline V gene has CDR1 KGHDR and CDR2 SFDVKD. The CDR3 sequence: CATSGADTDTQYF. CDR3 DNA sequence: TGTGCCACCAGTGGGGCAGACACAGATACGCAGTATTTT.

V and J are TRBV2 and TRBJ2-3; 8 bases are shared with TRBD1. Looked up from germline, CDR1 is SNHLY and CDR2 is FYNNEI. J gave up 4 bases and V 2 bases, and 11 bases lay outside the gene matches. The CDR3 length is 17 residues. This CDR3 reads CASSEFLGTGNPDTQYF. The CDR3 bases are TGTGCCAGCAGTGAATTTCTCGGGACAGGCAACCCAGATACGCAGTATTTT.

The CDR3 sequence is CASSTFRTGNTGELFF. The CDR3 DNA sequence: TGTGCCAGTAGCACATTCAGGACAGGGAACACCGGGGAGCTGTTTTTT. The J gene is TRBJ2-2, the V gene TRBV19, with TRBD1 matching 7 bases. Trimming removed 6 bases from V and 1 base from J; junction bases left unmatched: 8. Germline V gene lookup returns CDR1 LNHDA and CDR2 SQIVND (reference sequence). The CDR3 has 16 amino acids.

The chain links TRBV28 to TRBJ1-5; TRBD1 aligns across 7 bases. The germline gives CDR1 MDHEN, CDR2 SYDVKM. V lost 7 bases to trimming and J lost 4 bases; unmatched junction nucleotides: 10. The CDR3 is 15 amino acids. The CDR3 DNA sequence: TGTGCCAGCACCCCGGGGGACAGACAAAATCAGCCCCAGCATTTT. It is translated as CASTPGDRQNQPQHF.

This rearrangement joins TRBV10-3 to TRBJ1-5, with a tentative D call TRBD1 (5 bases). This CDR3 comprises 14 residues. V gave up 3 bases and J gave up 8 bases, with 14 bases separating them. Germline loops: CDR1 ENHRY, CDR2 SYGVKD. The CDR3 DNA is TGTGCCATCAGTGATGGTCAGGGTTTCGAGCCCCAGCATTTT. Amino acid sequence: CAISDGQGFEPQHF.

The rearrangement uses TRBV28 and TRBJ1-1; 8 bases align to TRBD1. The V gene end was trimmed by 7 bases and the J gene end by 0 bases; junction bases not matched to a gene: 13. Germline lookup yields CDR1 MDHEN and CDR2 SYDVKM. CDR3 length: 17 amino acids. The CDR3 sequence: CASNIPDRGVMNTEAFF. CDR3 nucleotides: TGTGCCAGCAACATACCAGACAGGGGCGTCATGAACACTGAAGCTTTCTTT.

As DNA, the CDR3 is TGTGCCACCAGAAACTCAGGGGGGTTTGGCTACACCTTC. This sequence encodes CATRNSGGFGYTF. The rearrangement links TRBV27 to TRBJ1-2; 7 nucleotides agree with TRBD1. The germline CDR1 and CDR2 sequences are MNHEY and SMNVEV (reference sequence). The CDR3 runs to 13 residues. V gave up 10 bases and J gave up 7 bases; unmatched junction bases: 12.

This chain's CDR3 is CATSPTGTGLSQPQHF. CDR3 nucleotide sequence: TGTGCCACCAGTCCTACCGGGACAGGGTTGAGTCAGCCCCAGCATTTT. V is TRBV24-1 and J is TRBJ1-5, with 9 bases matching TRBD1. The CDR3 is made up of 16 amino acids. The V and J ends lost 6 bases and 6 bases, in that order; junction bases with no gene match: 11. In germline, CDR1 is KGHDR, CDR2 SFDVKD.

In nucleotides, the CDR3 is TGTGCCAGCAGCCCTAGCGGAGATACGCAGTATTTT. Encoded protein: CASSPSGDTQYF. The genes are TRBV7-9 and TRBJ2-3; 7 bases map to TRBD2. Germline lookup yields CDR1 SEHNR and CDR2 FQNEAQ (reference sequence). The CDR3 totals 12 residues. The V and J ends lost 5 bases and 5 bases, in that order; junction bases with no gene match: 1.

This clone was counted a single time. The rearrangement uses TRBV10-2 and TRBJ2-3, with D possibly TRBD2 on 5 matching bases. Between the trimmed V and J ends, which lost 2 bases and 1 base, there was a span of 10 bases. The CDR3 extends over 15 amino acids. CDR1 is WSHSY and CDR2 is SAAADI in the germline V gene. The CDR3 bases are TGCGCCAGCAGTGAGCGAGGGCCAGGCACAGATACGCAGTATTTT. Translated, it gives CASSERGPGTDTQYF.

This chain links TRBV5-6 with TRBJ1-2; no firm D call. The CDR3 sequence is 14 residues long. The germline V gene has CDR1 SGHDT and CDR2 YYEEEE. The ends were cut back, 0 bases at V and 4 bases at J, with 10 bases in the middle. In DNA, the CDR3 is TGTGCCAGCAGCTTGGGACAACCCACCTATGGCTACACCTTC. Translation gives CASSLGQPTYGYTF. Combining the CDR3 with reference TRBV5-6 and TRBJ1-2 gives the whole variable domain DAGVTQSPTHLIKTRGQQVTLRCSPKSGHDTVSWYQQALGQGPQFIFQYYEEEERQRGNFPDRFSGHQFPNYSSELNVNALLLGDSALYLCASSLGQPTYGYTFGSGTRLTVV.

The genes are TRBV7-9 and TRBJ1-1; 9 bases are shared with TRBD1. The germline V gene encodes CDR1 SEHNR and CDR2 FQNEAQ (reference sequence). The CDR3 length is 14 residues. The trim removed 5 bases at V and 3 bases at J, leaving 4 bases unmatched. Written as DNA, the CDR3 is TGTGCCAGCAGCACACAGGGGGCGGACACTGAAGCTTTCTTT. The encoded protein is CASSTQGADTEAFF. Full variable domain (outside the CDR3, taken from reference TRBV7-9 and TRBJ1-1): DTGVSQNPRHKITKRGQNVTFRCDPISEHNRLYWYRQTLGQGPEFLTYFQNEAQLEKSRLLSDRFSAERPKGSFSTLEIQRTEQGDSAMYLCASSTQGADTEAFFGQGTRLTVV.

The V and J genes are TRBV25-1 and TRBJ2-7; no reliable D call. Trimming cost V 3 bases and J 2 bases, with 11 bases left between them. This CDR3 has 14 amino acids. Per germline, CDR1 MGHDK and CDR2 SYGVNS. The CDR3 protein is CASSDPVLPYEQYF. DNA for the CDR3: TGTGCCAGCAGTGATCCCGTTCTCCCCTACGAGCAGTACTTC.

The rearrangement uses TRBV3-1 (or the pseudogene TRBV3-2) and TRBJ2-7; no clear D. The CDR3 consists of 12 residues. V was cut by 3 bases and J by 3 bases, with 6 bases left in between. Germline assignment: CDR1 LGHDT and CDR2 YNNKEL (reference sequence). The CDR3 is CASSHGVYEQYV. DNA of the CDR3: TGTGCCAGCAGCCACGGTGTCTACGAGCAGTACGTC.

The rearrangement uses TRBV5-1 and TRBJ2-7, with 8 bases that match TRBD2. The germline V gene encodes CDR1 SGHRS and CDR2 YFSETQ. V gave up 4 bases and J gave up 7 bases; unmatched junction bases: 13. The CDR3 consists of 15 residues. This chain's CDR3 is CASSLSGGGIWEQYF. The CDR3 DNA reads TGCGCCAGCAGCCTTTCGGGCGGGGGGATTTGGGAGCAGTACTTC.

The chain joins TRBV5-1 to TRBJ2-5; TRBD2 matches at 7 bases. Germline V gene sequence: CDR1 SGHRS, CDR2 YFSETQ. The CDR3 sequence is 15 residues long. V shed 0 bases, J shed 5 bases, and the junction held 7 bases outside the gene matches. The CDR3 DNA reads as TGCGCCAGCAGCTTGGAGGGGAGGGGTAGGGAGACCCAGTACTTC. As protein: CASSLEGRGRETQYF.

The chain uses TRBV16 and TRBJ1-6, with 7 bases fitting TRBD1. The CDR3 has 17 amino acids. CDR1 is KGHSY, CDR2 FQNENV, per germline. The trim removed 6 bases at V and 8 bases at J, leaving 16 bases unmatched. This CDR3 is CASSQGRPGTADSPLHF. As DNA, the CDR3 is TGTGCCAGCAGTCAAGGCAGACCCGGGACAGCCGATTCACCCCTCCACTTT.

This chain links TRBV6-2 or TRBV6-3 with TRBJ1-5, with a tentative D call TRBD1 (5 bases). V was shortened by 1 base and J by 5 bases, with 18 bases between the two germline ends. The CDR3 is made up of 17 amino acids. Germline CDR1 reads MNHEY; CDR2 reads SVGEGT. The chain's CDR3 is CASSYFAGNVVDQPQHF. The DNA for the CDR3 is TGTGCCAGCAGTTACTTTGCAGGGAACGTGGTAGATCAGCCCCAGCATTTT.

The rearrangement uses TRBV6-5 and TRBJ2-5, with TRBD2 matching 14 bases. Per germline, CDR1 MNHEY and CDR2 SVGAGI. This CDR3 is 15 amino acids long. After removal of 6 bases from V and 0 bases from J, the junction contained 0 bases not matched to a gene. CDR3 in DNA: TGTGCCAGCAGGGGACTAGCGGGAGACCAAGAGACCCAGTACTTC. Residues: CASRGLAGDQETQYF.

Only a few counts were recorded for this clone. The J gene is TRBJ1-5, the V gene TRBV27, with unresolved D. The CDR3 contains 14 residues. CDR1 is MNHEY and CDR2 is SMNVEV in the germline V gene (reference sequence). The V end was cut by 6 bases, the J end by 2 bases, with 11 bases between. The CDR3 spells CASRPAGGNQPQHF. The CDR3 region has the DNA TGTGCCAGCAGGCCGGCCGGGGGCAATCAGCCCCAGCATTTT.

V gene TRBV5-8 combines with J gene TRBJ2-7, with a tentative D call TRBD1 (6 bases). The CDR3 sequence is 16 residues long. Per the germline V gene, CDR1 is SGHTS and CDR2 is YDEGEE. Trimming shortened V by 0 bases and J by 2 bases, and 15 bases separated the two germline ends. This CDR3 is CASSLAGQKKAYEQYV. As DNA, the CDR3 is TGTGCCAGCAGCTTGGCAGGACAGAAGAAAGCCTACGAGCAGTACGTC.

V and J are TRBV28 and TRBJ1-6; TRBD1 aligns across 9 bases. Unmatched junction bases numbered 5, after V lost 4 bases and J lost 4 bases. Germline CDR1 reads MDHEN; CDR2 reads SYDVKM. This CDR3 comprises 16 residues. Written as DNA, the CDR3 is TGTGCCAGCAGTTCCCCGGGACAGGGTTATAATTCACCCCTCCACTTT. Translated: CASSSPGQGYNSPLHF.

The CDR3 loop reads CASSHVGLAGLTDTQYF. CDR3 sequence (DNA): TGTGCCAGCAGCCACGTGGGACTAGCGGGCCTCACAGATACGCAGTATTTT. This chain connects TRBV3-1 (or the pseudogene TRBV3-2) to TRBJ2-3; 12 bases agree with TRBD2. Trimming at V came to 3 bases and at J to 2 bases, leaving 6 bases not matched to a gene. The CDR3 sequence is 17 residues long. Germline V CDR1 and CDR2: LGHDT, YNNKEL (reference sequence).

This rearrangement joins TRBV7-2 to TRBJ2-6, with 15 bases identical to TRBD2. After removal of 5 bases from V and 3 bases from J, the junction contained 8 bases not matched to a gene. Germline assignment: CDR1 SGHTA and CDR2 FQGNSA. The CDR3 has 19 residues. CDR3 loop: CASSLGLAGGLSGANVLTF. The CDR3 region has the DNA TGTGCCAGCAGCCTCGGACTAGCGGGGGGGCTGAGTGGGGCCAACGTCCTGACTTTC.

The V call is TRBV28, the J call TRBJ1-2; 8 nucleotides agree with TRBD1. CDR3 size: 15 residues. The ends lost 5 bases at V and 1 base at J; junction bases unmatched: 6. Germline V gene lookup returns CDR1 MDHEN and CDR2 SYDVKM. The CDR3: CASSPSDRDNYGYTF. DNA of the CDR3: TGTGCCAGCAGTCCGTCGGACAGGGATAACTATGGCTACACCTTC.

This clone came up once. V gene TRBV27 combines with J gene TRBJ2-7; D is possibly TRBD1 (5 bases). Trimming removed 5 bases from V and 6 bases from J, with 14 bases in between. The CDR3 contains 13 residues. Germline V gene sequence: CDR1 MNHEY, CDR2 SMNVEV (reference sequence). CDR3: CASSIIMGLEQYF. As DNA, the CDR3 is TGTGCCAGCAGTATCATTATGGGGCTCGAGCAGTACTTC.

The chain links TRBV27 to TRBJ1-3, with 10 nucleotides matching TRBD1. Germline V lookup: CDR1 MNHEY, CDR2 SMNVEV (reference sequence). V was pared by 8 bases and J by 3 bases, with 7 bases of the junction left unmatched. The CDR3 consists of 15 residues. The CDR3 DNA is TGTGCCAGCGGTCGAGGACAGGGGGATGGAAACACCATATATTTT. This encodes CASGRGQGDGNTIYF.